The 25 T cell receptor beta chains below were found in one sample sequenced in a study of blood T cell repertoires in COVID-19. Repertoires were generated with immunoSEQ multiplex PCR, while TCRdb's copy carries only in-frame clones and drops some. This table holds 200,000 or so clones, 80% found once. The sequenced material came from PBMCs or T cells enriched from blood (not recorded which). The receptor source for this set is a woman aged 40-49 years with acute COVID-19.

J is TRBJ2-7 and V is TRBV19; TRBD1 agrees at 8 bases. This CDR3 region has 14 residues. V lost 3 bases to trimming and J lost 7 bases; unmatched junction nucleotides: 8. Germline-derived CDR1 and CDR2 are LNHDA and SQIVND (reference sequence). As DNA, the CDR3 is TGTGCCAGTAGTATGTCAGGGGGCGAGTGGGAGCAGTACTTC. The encoded protein is CASSMSGGEWEQYF.

This clone was seen ten or more times. This chain joins TRBV2 and TRBJ1-5; no firm D call. CDR3 length: 14 residues. V shed 3 bases and J shed 0 bases, with 6 bases lying between them. Germline lookup yields CDR1 SNHLY and CDR2 FYNNEI. The CDR3 protein is CASSETFSNQPQHF. CDR3 DNA: TGTGCCAGCAGTGAGACATTTAGCAATCAGCCCCAGCATTTT.

This clone has a single count. V is TRBV19 and J is TRBJ2-2; 8 bases are shared with TRBD1. The CDR3 runs to 20 residues. V gave up 3 bases and J gave up 2 bases; unmatched junction bases: 17. CDR1 and CDR2 (germline): LNHDA, SQIVND (reference sequence). The CDR3 region is CASSIPRQGASQVNTGELFF. CDR3 coding DNA: TGTGCCAGTAGTATCCCCCGGCAGGGGGCCTCACAAGTTAACACCGGGGAGCTGTTTTTT.

This chain links TRBV19 with TRBJ1-2; weak D call: TRBD1 (6 bases). V lost 5 bases and J lost 0, with 13 bases in between. The CDR3 is made up of 15 amino acids. Germline lookup yields CDR1 LNHDA and CDR2 SQIVND (reference sequence). CDR3 residues: CASSSRDIPNYGYTF. Written as DNA, the CDR3 is TGTGCCAGTAGTTCCCGGGACATTCCTAACTATGGCTACACCTTC. The complete variable domain, with remaining parts taken from reference TRBV19 and TRBJ1-2, reads DGGITQSPKYLFRKEGQNVTLSCEQNLNHDAMYWYRQDPGQGLRLIYYSQIVNDFQKGDIAEGYSVSREKKESFPLTVTSAQKNPTAFYLCASSSRDIPNYGYTFGSGTRLTVV.

In this sample, this clone turned up once. The chain links TRBV27 to TRBJ1-3; D is ambiguous. The ends were cut back, 3 bases at V and 0 bases at J, with 12 bases in the middle. In germline, CDR1 is MNHEY, CDR2 SMNVEV (reference sequence). CDR3 size: 16 residues. DNA for the CDR3: TGTGCCAGCAGTTTCTCCTCTCCAGGCTCTGGAAACACCATATATTTT. Translating gives CASSFSSPGSGNTIYF.

The rearrangement uses TRBV27 and TRBJ2-7; tentative D call: TRBD2 (5 bases). The CDR3 has 16 residues. V was cut by 5 bases and J by 7 bases, with 24 bases left in between. Germline CDR1 is MNHEY and CDR2 is SMNVEV (reference sequence). This CDR3 reads CASSLRGGSKTKEQYF. Written as DNA, the CDR3 is TGTGCCAGCAGTCTACGGGGTGGGTCGAAGACGAAGGAGCAGTACTTC.

V usage is TRBV5-6 and J usage is TRBJ1-6, with TRBD1 identical over 7 bases. Per the germline V gene, CDR1 is SGHDT and CDR2 is YYEEEE. V shed 4 bases and J 7 bases; nucleotides not matched to a gene: 8. The CDR3 length is 15 residues. CDR3 coding DNA: TGTGCCAGCAGCACTCAAGGACAGGTCAATTCACCCCTCCACTTT. This translates into CASSTQGQVNSPLHF.

CDR3 DNA sequence: TGTGCCAGCAGCTTATCGAGGAACACTGAAGCTTTCTTT. It codes for CASSLSRNTEAFF. The chain combines TRBV11-2 with TRBJ1-1; no firm D call. Germline assignment: CDR1 SGHAT and CDR2 FQNNGV. The V end was cut by 2 bases, the J end by 1 base, with 5 bases between. The CDR3 is made up of 13 amino acids.

This clone was observed a handful of times. The chain is built from TRBV5-1 and TRBJ1-2, with TRBD1 matching over 8 bases. With V trimmed by 2 bases and J by 2 bases, 5 bases remained unmatched. The CDR3 contains 15 residues. Germline values: CDR1 SGHRS, CDR2 YFSETQ. Here the CDR3 DNA reads TGCGCCAGCAGCTTCCATGGACAGGGCAACTATGGCTACACCTTC. Protein product: CASSFHGQGNYGYTF. Drawing the rest from reference TRBV5-1 and TRBJ1-2, the complete variable domain is KAGVTQTPRYLIKTRGQQVTLSCSPISGHRSVSWYQQTPGQGLQFLFEYFSETQRNKGNFPGRFSGRQFSNSRSEMNVSTLELGDSALYLCASSFHGQGNYGYTFGSGTRLTVV.

The V gene is TRBV19, the J gene TRBJ2-1; D not resolved. CDR1 and CDR2 (germline): LNHDA, SQIVND (reference sequence). The V gene lost 2 bases and the J gene lost 9 bases, with 5 bases spanning the gap. CDR3 length: 11 residues. CDR3 loop: CASSIRGEQFF. The CDR3, as DNA: TGTGCCAGTAGTATACGAGGTGAGCAGTTCTTC.

V gene TRBV7-9 combines with J gene TRBJ1-4, with D possibly matching TRBD1 (5 bases). The germline V and J ends were trimmed by 2 bases and 8 bases, with 15 bases remaining between them. The CDR3 covers 15 residues. Germline V gives CDR1 SEHNR, CDR2 FQNEAQ (reference sequence). CDR3 coding DNA: TGTGCCAGCAGCTTACTCCGGGGGACCGGGGAAAAACTGTTTTTT. Translation: CASSLLRGTGEKLFF.

The V and J genes are TRBV18 and TRBJ2-5, with 10 bases lining up with TRBD2. The J segment lost 4 bases and the V segment lost 3 bases, leaving 8 bases of the junction unmatched. The CDR3 contains 16 residues. Germline V lookup: CDR1 KGHSH, CDR2 LQKENI. The CDR3 sequence is CASSPISGGIRETQYF. CDR3 nucleotides: TGTGCCAGCTCACCTATTAGCGGGGGGATCCGAGAGACCCAGTACTTC.

The chain links TRBV5-4 to TRBJ2-2, with a tentative D call TRBD1 (5 bases). The CDR3 length is 15 residues. The V end lost 4 bases, the J end lost 0 bases, and 10 bases lay between the germline ends. Germline CDR1 reads SGHNT; CDR2 reads YYREEE (reference sequence). The CDR3 DNA follows: TGTGCCAGCAGCACCGGACACCCGAACACCGGGGAGCTGTTTTTT. This sequence encodes CASSTGHPNTGELFF. The whole variable domain, filled in from reference TRBV5-4 and TRBJ2-2, reads ETGVTQSPTHLIKTRGQQVTLRCSSQSGHNTVSWYQQALGQGPQFIFQYYREEENGRGNFPPRFSGLQFPNYSSELNVNALELDDSALYLCASSTGHPNTGELFFGEGSRLTVL.

The rearrangement uses TRBV2 and TRBJ2-3, with 12 positions matching TRBD2. Per germline, CDR1 SNHLY and CDR2 FYNNEI. V shed 6 bases and J 0 bases; nucleotides not matched to a gene: 7. This CDR3 is 17 amino acids long. Here the CDR3 reads CASRLAGGLGSTDTQYF. CDR3 DNA: TGTGCCAGCAGGCTAGCGGGGGGGTTGGGAAGCACAGATACGCAGTATTTT.

The chain joins TRBV3-1 (or the pseudogene TRBV3-2) to TRBJ2-4, with D perhaps TRBD2 (5 bases). The V gene lost 8 bases and the J gene lost 3 bases, with 17 bases spanning the gap. Germline V gene lookup returns CDR1 LGHDT and CDR2 YNNKEL (reference sequence). The CDR3 runs to 15 residues. This CDR3 is CASGLPFAYKNIQYF. CDR3 DNA sequence: TGTGCCAGCGGACTCCCTTTTGCTTACAAAAACATTCAGTACTTC.

This clone was recorded many times. J is TRBJ1-5 and V is TRBV19, with 10 bases identical to TRBD1. J gave up 0 bases and V 10 bases, and 3 bases lay outside the gene matches. The germline V gene has CDR1 LNHDA and CDR2 SQIVND (reference sequence). The CDR3 contains 14 residues. The CDR3 is CATGTGDSNQPQHF. The CDR3 region has the DNA TGTGCCACCGGGACAGGGGATAGCAATCAGCCCCAGCATTTT.

DNA for the CDR3: TGTGAAGCGCGGGAGTCCCCCTACAATGAGCAGTTCTTC. Translating it yields CEARESPYNEQFF. This sequence joins TRBV5-3 and TRBJ2-1; TRBD2 matches 7 bases. TRBV5-3 is an ORF for which the function is uncertain. CDR3 size: 13 residues.

The V and J genes are TRBV7-9 and TRBJ1-2; possible D gene TRBD1, 6 bases. V was trimmed by 4 bases and J by 0 bases, leaving 12 bases between them. The CDR3 runs 15 residues. Germline loops: CDR1 SEHNR, CDR2 FQNEAQ (reference sequence). CDR3: CASSYYRASNYGYTF. The CDR3 DNA reads TGTGCCAGCAGCTACTACAGGGCCTCTAACTATGGCTACACCTTC. Looking up the rest from reference TRBV7-9 and TRBJ1-2 gives the full variable domain: DTGVSQNPRHKITKRGQNVTFRCDPISEHNRLYWYRQTLGQGPEFLTYFQNEAQLEKSRLLSDRFSAERPKGSFSTLEIQRTEQGDSAMYLCASSYYRASNYGYTFGSGTRLTVV.

The rearrangement links TRBV5-1 to TRBJ2-2; TRBD1 matches 8 bases. Germline CDR1 is SGHRS and CDR2 is YFSETQ. The trim removed 4 bases at V and 6 bases at J, leaving 2 bases unmatched. The CDR3 consists of 13 residues. CDR3 in DNA: TGCGCCAGCAGCCTCAGGGGGCCCGGGGAGCTGTTTTTT. Its protein is CASSLRGPGELFF.

This chain uses TRBV5-1 with TRBJ1-6; 7 nucleotides align to TRBD1. The CDR3 runs 17 residues. After removal of 0 bases from V and 6 bases from J, the junction contained 9 bases not matched to a gene. CDR1 is SGHRS and CDR2 is YFSETQ in the germline V gene. CDR3 protein: CASSLASGGSGNSPLHF. CDR3 in DNA: TGCGCCAGCAGCTTGGCATCAGGGGGTAGCGGTAATTCACCCCTCCACTTT.

The chain carries TRBV24-1 and TRBJ1-5, with D possibly matching TRBD1 (5 bases). Germline loops: CDR1 KGHDR, CDR2 SFDVKD. Trimming left V 10 bases short and J 2 bases short, with 11 bases between. This CDR3 has 13 residues. The CDR3 protein is CATGVGGNQPQHF. The CDR3 bases are TGTGCCACAGGGGTGGGTGGCAATCAGCCCCAGCATTTT.

This chain uses TRBV28 with TRBJ1-5, with 12 positions matching TRBD1. The germline V gene has CDR1 MDHEN and CDR2 SYDVKM. The V and J ends lost 2 bases and 7 bases, in that order; junction bases with no gene match: 3. The CDR3 sequence is 15 residues long. The CDR3, as DNA: TGTGCCAGCAGTTTACCAGGGACAGGGGGCCAGCCCCAGCATTTT. Its protein product is CASSLPGTGGQPQHF.

This chain uses TRBV5-4 with TRBJ2-7; D is undetermined. This CDR3 has 15 residues. CDR1 and CDR2 from the germline V gene are SGHNT and YYREEE (reference sequence). Trimming stripped 0 bases from V and 0 bases from J, with 10 bases between. The chain's CDR3 is CASSLDIPSSYEQYF. CDR3 sequence (DNA): TGTGCCAGCAGCTTGGACATCCCCAGCTCCTACGAGCAGTACTTC.

The V call is TRBV3-1 (or the pseudogene TRBV3-2), the J call TRBJ1-4, with a weak D call TRBD1 (6 bases). Germline lookup yields CDR1 LGHDT and CDR2 YNNKEL (reference sequence). Trimming shortened V by 3 bases and J by 4 bases, and 6 bases separated the two germline ends. The CDR3 covers 13 residues. This CDR3 is CASSHRGNEKLFF. DNA for the CDR3: TGTGCCAGCAGCCACAGGGGTAATGAAAAACTGTTTTTT.

The V gene is TRBV5-4, the J gene TRBJ2-3, with 11 bases lining up with TRBD2. The CDR3 contains 17 residues. Germline V gene data show CDR1 as SGHNT and CDR2 as YYREEE (reference sequence). J gave up 0 bases and V 4 bases, and 7 bases lay outside the gene matches. The CDR3 is CASSGLAGGLSTDTQYF. CDR3 in DNA: TGTGCCAGCAGCGGGCTAGCGGGAGGTTTAAGCACAGATACGCAGTATTTT.